The T cell receptor (beta chain) under discussion was sequenced for a study of blood T cell repertoires in COVID-19 (dated by TCRdb to 2020 to 2022). Regarding the research as a whole: Samples from collaborators originated in the United States, Italy and Spain and spanned both the acute and convalescent phases of COVID-19. The material from the prospective study consisted of cDNA or gDNA derived from T cells, B-cell-depleted T cells, or PBMCs. Deeply sampled blood TCRbeta repertoires from subjects exposed to, actively infected with, or recovered from COVID-19 were included in the dataset. The repertoires were released in a freely available public database meant as a resource for research on the immune response to SARS-CoV-2. Samples came from the ongoing ImmuneRACE study (first 160 participants) plus 1,254 subjects from 6 global collaborators. A de-identified subject ID, COVID-19 status, age in years and sex were almost always included in the sample metadata. Where available, HLA class I and class II types were obtained from metadata supplied by the sample provider rather than from assay-based typing.

About this clone itself: It lacks a known antigen. The record has no base qualities; no much larger clone is one base away.

TCRbeta CDR3 regions were amplified from genomic DNA using the immunoSEQ Assay, a bias-controlled multiplex PCR. The authors' analysis ran thus. Nucleated cell counts per sample were estimated from amplification of reference gene primers within the assay. To quantify the absolute abundance of each unique TCRbeta CDR3 rearrangement, sequence reads were collapsed and filtered. For each sample, productive Simpson clonality was calculated by taking the square root of Simpson's diversity index across productive rearrangements. Sourced from immuneACCESS, this table was stored by TCRdb with only in-frame sequences that have V and J called. A share of the clones is absent; for the studies checked, an unresolved V gene accounts for under half, and the remainder has no known explanation. V and J calls and clone size are given by that table; D and trimming were obtained from the DNA. This sample holds around 180,000 clones; over 75% were observed only once. Roughly 9.8% of the sample is in the top ten clones.

Collaborating institutions collected whole blood in K2EDTA tubes following their own protocols. Collaborator samples were shipped for TCRbeta analysis as frozen whole blood, isolated PBMCs, or DNA extracted from either sample type. What the authors observed across the whole study: How much clinical and demographic metadata was included differed by source and by participant, and the metadata was provided uncurated.

Per the germline V gene, SGHTA is the CDR1 and FQGNSA is the CDR2. Trimming takes 2 bases off V and 6 bases off J; junction bases not matched to a gene: 4. Including cysteine and phenylalanine, the CDR3 has 15 amino acids. Just the 45-base CDR3 DNA is kept, in frame starting at base 1. Material: peripheral blood. This TCR was sampled from a human donor with active or convalescent COVID-19. The donor label of this sample is uncertain. The rearranged segments are TRBV7-2 and TRBJ2-2, with 9 middle bases fitting TRBD1. The nucleotides are TGTGCCAGCAGCTTACACAGGGGGCCCTCCGGGGAGCTGTTTTTT. Its protein is CASSLHRGPSGELFF.